A single sample gave rise to the 27 T cell receptor beta chains below, sequenced in a study of cytomegalovirus exposure and HLA in healthy donors. The PCR used 60 Vbeta and 13 Jbeta primers. Method: immunoSEQ multiplex PCR; TCRdb's copy keeps in-frame clones and lacks some. Here the sample table reports 95,000 to 150,000 clones. The specimen sequenced was PBMCs. These receptors came from a man aged 40-50 years in good health and CMV-seronegative.

V usage is TRBV4-1 and J usage is TRBJ2-1; TRBD2 matches at 14 bases. The CDR3 is 17 amino acids. Germline trimming cut 4 bases from V and 7 bases from J; bases unmatched to any gene: 9. From germline, CDR1 is MGHRA and CDR2 YSYEKL. The CDR3 sequence is CASSLTSGRAGGNEQFF. In DNA, the CDR3 is TGCGCCAGCAGCCTGACTAGCGGGAGGGCCGGGGGAAATGAGCAGTTCTTC.

This sequence joins TRBV27 and TRBJ1-1, with a weak D call TRBD1 (5 bases). Germline loops: CDR1 MNHEY, CDR2 SMNVEV (reference sequence). V lost 5 bases and J 0 bases, leaving 13 bases between the germline ends. There are 15 residues in the CDR3. CDR3 region: CASSRSTAMNTEAFF. CDR3 bases: TGTGCCAGCAGTCGATCGACAGCTATGAACACTGAAGCTTTCTTT.

The chain is built from TRBV5-6 and TRBJ2-7, with a tentative D call TRBD2 (6 bases). This CDR3 is built from 15 residues. Germline CDR1 reads SGHDT; CDR2 reads YYEEEE. V was cut by 1 base and J by 6 bases, with 17 bases left in between. The CDR3 is CASSLFSSASGEQYF. CDR3 in DNA: TGTGCCAGCAGCTTGTTCTCTAGCGCGTCGGGCGAGCAGTACTTC.

The chain joins TRBV18 to TRBJ1-1; D gene uncertain. The CDR3 loop spans 15 amino acids. Germline CDR1 and CDR2: KGHSH and LQKENI. Trimming removed 1 base from V and 0 bases from J, with 9 bases in between. The CDR3 nucleotides read TGTGCCAGCTCACCACAGGGCGGGGTGAACACTGAAGCTTTCTTT. Its protein product is CASSPQGGVNTEAFF.

This chain joins TRBV14 and TRBJ1-2; D perhaps matches TRBD1 (6 bases). The CDR3 runs to 13 residues. Germline V CDR1 and CDR2: SGHDN, FVKESK. Trimming took 4 bases from V and 5 from J, leaving 11 bases between them. The DNA for the CDR3 is TGTGCCAGCAGCCCTGGACAGTTATATGGCTACACCTTC. Protein sequence: CASSPGQLYGYTF.

The chain joins TRBV19 to TRBJ2-3, with 7 nucleotides matching TRBD1. V lost 4 bases and J lost 9; bases outside the gene matches: 10. The CDR3 sequence is 14 residues long. In germline, CDR1 is LNHDA, CDR2 SQIVND (reference sequence). In DNA, the CDR3 is TGTGCCAGTAGTACTTGGACAGGCGGCGGGACGCAGTATTTT. Amino acid sequence: CASSTWTGGGTQYF. The full variable domain, with the rest looked up from reference TRBV19 and TRBJ2-3, is DGGITQSPKYLFRKEGQNVTLSCEQNLNHDAMYWYRQDPGQGLRLIYYSQIVNDFQKGDIAEGYSVSREKKESFPLTVTSAQKNPTAFYLCASSTWTGGGTQYFGPGTRLTVL.

The rearrangement joins TRBV5-1 to TRBJ2-3, with D possibly TRBD2 on 5 matching bases. The CDR3 sequence is 16 residues long. In germline, CDR1 is SGHRS, CDR2 YFSETQ. The V and J ends lost 1 base and 1 base respectively, with 13 bases between them. The CDR3 DNA sequence: TGCGCCAGCAGCTTGAACGATGCGGGCGGCACAGATACGCAGTATTTT. Translated, it gives CASSLNDAGGTDTQYF. Complete variable domain (other parts from reference TRBV5-1 and TRBJ2-3): KAGVTQTPRYLIKTRGQQVTLSCSPISGHRSVSWYQQTPGQGLQFLFEYFSETQRNKGNFPGRFSGRQFSNSRSEMNVSTLELGDSALYLCASSLNDAGGTDTQYFGPGTRLTVL.

Regarding this clone: The junction departs from germline at one end; a sequencing error may be responsible. In DNA form, the CDR3 reads TGTGCTAGCAGCTCCGGACTAGCGGGAGGCCACACAGATACGCAGTATTTT. This gives the protein CASSSGLAGGHTDTQYF. The rearrangement joins TRBV7-7 to TRBJ2-3; 14 bases are a match to TRBD2. Germline V gene sequence: CDR1 SSHAT, CDR2 FNYEAQ (reference sequence). This CDR3 region has 17 residues.

This rearrangement joins TRBV6-1 to TRBJ2-3, with 7 bases fitting TRBD2. The CDR3 loop spans 15 amino acids. Germline assignment: CDR1 MNHNS and CDR2 SASEGT. After removal of 2 bases from V and 1 base from J, the junction contained 3 bases not matched to a gene. CDR3 sequence: CASSEHAGGTDTQYF. The CDR3 DNA follows: TGTGCCAGCAGTGAACACGCGGGAGGCACAGATACGCAGTATTTT.

The chain has TRBV19 and TRBJ2-3; 10 bases fit TRBD2. The CDR3 runs 17 residues. CDR1 and CDR2 from the germline V gene are LNHDA and SQIVND (reference sequence). J gave up 0 bases and V 0 bases, and 3 bases lay outside the gene matches. CDR3 nucleotide sequence: TGTGCCAGTAGTATAGATCCACTAGCGGGGAGCACAGATACGCAGTATTTT. Protein product: CASSIDPLAGSTDTQYF. Based on the CDR3 plus reference TRBV19 and TRBJ2-3, the full variable domain is DGGITQSPKYLFRKEGQNVTLSCEQNLNHDAMYWYRQDPGQGLRLIYYSQIVNDFQKGDIAEGYSVSREKKESFPLTVTSAQKNPTAFYLCASSIDPLAGSTDTQYFGPGTRLTVL.

The chain couples TRBV21-1 to TRBJ1-5; TRBD1 was called by the table and not checked on the DNA. TRBV21-1 is tagged as a pseudogene. The CDR3 has 17 amino acids. The CDR3 here is CASTLPRSLGSNQPQHF. In DNA form, the CDR3 reads TGTGCCAGCACCCTCCCAAGGTCGCTGGGCAGCAATCAGCCCCAGCATTTT.

The V and J genes are TRBV9 and TRBJ1-5; D not certain. Germline CDR1 SGDLS, CDR2 YYNGEE. Trimming shortened V by 0 bases and J by 6 bases, and 16 bases separated the two germline ends. This CDR3 is 16 amino acids long. The DNA of the CDR3 is TGTGCCAGCAGCGTAGGCCCAGGAGGAGGCGGTCAGCCCCAGCATTTT. It yields the protein CASSVGPGGGGQPQHF.

This chain uses TRBV13 with TRBJ1-5; D might be TRBD1 (5 bases). Trimming pared 1 base from V and 7 bases from J, leaving 11 bases between. The germline V gene encodes CDR1 PRHDT and CDR2 FYEKMQ (reference sequence). There are 14 residues in the CDR3. CDR3 amino acids: CASSLAGSRQPQHF. DNA of the CDR3: TGTGCCAGCAGCTTAGCAGGGTCGAGGCAGCCCCAGCATTTT.

V usage is TRBV5-1 and J usage is TRBJ2-3, with 8 bases identical to TRBD2. The germline CDR1 and CDR2 sequences are SGHRS and YFSETQ. The V gene end was trimmed by 4 bases and the J gene end by 2 bases; junction bases not matched to a gene: 6. The CDR3 loop spans 15 amino acids. The DNA of the CDR3 is TGCGCCAGCAGCGGTATAGCGGGACTCACAGATACGCAGTATTTT. Protein product: CASSGIAGLTDTQYF.

The chain combines TRBV6-6 with TRBJ2-2, with D possibly being TRBD1 (5 bases). This CDR3 region has 12 residues. Between the trimmed V and J ends, which lost 10 bases and 1 base, there was a span of 7 bases. Germline CDR1 MNHNY, CDR2 SVGAGI (reference sequence). In DNA, the CDR3 is TGTGCCACCACAGGGAACACCGGGGAGCTGTTTTTT. This codes for CATTGNTGELFF.

This chain links TRBV6-5 with TRBJ2-2; D gene uncertain. The germline V gene encodes CDR1 MNHEY and CDR2 SVGAGI. With 2 bases removed from V and 9 bases from J, the gap between germline ends came to 13 bases. The CDR3 consists of 14 residues. This CDR3 is CASSYQRPPWELFF. The CDR3 region has the DNA TGTGCCAGCAGTTACCAGCGCCCACCGTGGGAGCTGTTTTTT.

The rearrangement joins TRBV2 to TRBJ1-5; D might be TRBD1 (6 bases). Per the germline V gene, CDR1 is SNHLY and CDR2 is FYNNEI. The CDR3 sequence is 15 residues long. Between the trimmed V and J ends, which lost 1 base and 6 bases, there was a span of 13 bases. CDR3 in DNA: TGTGCCAGCAGTGAAGACGGGGGCGGGGGTCAGCCCCAGCATTTT. This codes for CASSEDGGGGQPQHF.

The chain employs TRBV6-1 and TRBJ1-2; TRBD1 matches 7 bases. CDR1 and CDR2 (germline): MNHNS, SASEGT. CDR3 length: 14 amino acids. The V gene end was trimmed by 2 bases and the J gene end by 4 bases; junction bases not matched to a gene: 4. The CDR3 region has the DNA TGTGCCAGCAGTGAAATAGAGGGGGCCTATGGCTACACCTTC. Protein sequence: CASSEIEGAYGYTF.

The chain combines TRBV5-1 with TRBJ1-4; the match to TRBD1 covers 7 bases. Trimming took 0 bases from V and 10 from J; bases not matched to a gene: 9. Germline CDR1 is SGHRS and CDR2 is YFSETQ. The CDR3 consists of 15 residues. DNA of the CDR3: TGCGCCAGCAGCTTGGGGACAGGAAATGAAGGAAAACTGTTTTTT. It encodes CASSLGTGNEGKLFF.

The J gene is TRBJ2-3, the V gene TRBV6-6, with 12 bases fitting TRBD2. The CDR3 runs to 16 residues. V shed 1 base, J shed 4 bases, and the junction held 3 bases outside the gene matches. Germline V gene sequence: CDR1 MNHNY, CDR2 SVGAGI (reference sequence). CDR3 sequence reads: CASSYWGLAGADTQYF. The CDR3 region has the DNA TGTGCCAGCAGTTACTGGGGACTAGCGGGCGCAGATACGCAGTATTTT.

CDR3 protein: CASSLGQSSGNTIYF. The DNA of the CDR3 is TGCGCCAGCAGCCTTGGACAGAGCTCTGGAAACACCATATATTTT. This chain uses TRBV5-1 with TRBJ1-3; tentatively, D is TRBD1 (6 bases). V lost 4 bases and J 0 bases, leaving 11 bases between the germline ends. This CDR3 has 15 residues. Germline values: CDR1 SGHRS, CDR2 YFSETQ. Full variable domain (outside the CDR3, taken from reference TRBV5-1 and TRBJ1-3): KAGVTQTPRYLIKTRGQQVTLSCSPISGHRSVSWYQQTPGQGLQFLFEYFSETQRNKGNFPGRFSGRQFSNSRSEMNVSTLELGDSALYLCASSLGQSSGNTIYFGEGSWLTVV.

The rearrangement joins TRBV30 to TRBJ2-2, with D maybe TRBD1 (6 bases). The V end lost 4 bases, the J end lost 7 bases, and 16 bases lay between the germline ends. The CDR3 contains 14 residues. Germline V lookup: CDR1 GTSNPN, CDR2 SVGIG (reference sequence). Here the CDR3 DNA reads TGTGCCTGGACCAAAAACAGGGTAGTCGGGGAGCTGTTTTTT. It specifies CAWTKNRVVGELFF.

The V gene is TRBV7-2, the J gene TRBJ2-5; TRBD2 agrees at 16 bases. Germline CDR1 and CDR2: SGHTA and FQGNSA. V was pared by 0 bases and J by 3 bases, with 13 bases of the junction left unmatched. The CDR3 consists of 21 residues. CDR3 region: CASSLALGLAGGPARKETQYF. In nucleotides, the CDR3 is TGTGCCAGCAGCTTAGCCCTGGGACTAGCGGGAGGGCCGGCGAGGAAAGAGACCCAGTACTTC.

The chain is built from TRBV30 and TRBJ2-7, with D maybe TRBD2 (6 bases). Germline lookup yields CDR1 GTSNPN and CDR2 SVGIG (reference sequence). The CDR3 totals 13 residues. Trimming cost V 3 bases and J 2 bases, with 11 bases left between them. The CDR3 DNA reads as TGTGCCTGGAGCGGAGGGAAACCCTACGAGCAGTACTTC. It encodes CAWSGGKPYEQYF. Drawing the rest from reference TRBV30 and TRBJ2-7, the complete variable domain is SQTIHQWPATLVQPVGSPLSLECTVEGTSNPNLYWYRQAAGRGLQLLFYSVGIGQISSEVPQNLSASRPQDRQFILSSKKLLLSDSGFYLCAWSGGKPYEQYFGPGTRLTVT.

The chain links TRBV19 to TRBJ2-7; possible D gene TRBD1, 7 bases. Germline loops: CDR1 LNHDA, CDR2 SQIVND (reference sequence). The CDR3 is 15 amino acids. V was shortened by 6 bases and J by 1 base, with 16 bases between the two germline ends. The CDR3 region is CASSPGAGGSYEQYF. The CDR3 DNA sequence: TGTGCCAGTAGCCCAGGCGCAGGGGGGTCCTACGAGCAGTACTTC.

The chain is built from TRBV5-1 and TRBJ2-3; 12 nucleotides match TRBD2. Per germline, CDR1 SGHRS and CDR2 YFSETQ. The length of the CDR3 is 21 residues. J lost 2 bases, V lost 3 bases, and 19 bases had no gene match. CDR3 protein: CASSSRRRTSGNGGFTDTQYF. The CDR3 coding sequence is TGCGCCAGCAGCTCGCGTCGCCGGACTAGCGGGAATGGGGGTTTCACAGATACGCAGTATTTT. The full variable domain, in which reference TRBV5-1 and TRBJ2-3 provide the parts outside the CDR3, is KAGVTQTPRYLIKTRGQQVTLSCSPISGHRSVSWYQQTPGQGLQFLFEYFSETQRNKGNFPGRFSGRQFSNSRSEMNVSTLELGDSALYLCASSSRRRTSGNGGFTDTQYFGPGTRLTVL.

The genes are TRBV28 and TRBJ2-7; 10 bases align to TRBD1. The length of the CDR3 is 15 residues. CDR1 is MDHEN, CDR2 SYDVKM, per germline. The J segment lost 4 bases and the V segment lost 5 bases, leaving 8 bases of the junction unmatched. The DNA of the CDR3 is TGTGCCAGCAGTCCTCGGGACAGGGGCCTTTACGAGCAGTACTTC. Translated: CASSPRDRGLYEQYF.